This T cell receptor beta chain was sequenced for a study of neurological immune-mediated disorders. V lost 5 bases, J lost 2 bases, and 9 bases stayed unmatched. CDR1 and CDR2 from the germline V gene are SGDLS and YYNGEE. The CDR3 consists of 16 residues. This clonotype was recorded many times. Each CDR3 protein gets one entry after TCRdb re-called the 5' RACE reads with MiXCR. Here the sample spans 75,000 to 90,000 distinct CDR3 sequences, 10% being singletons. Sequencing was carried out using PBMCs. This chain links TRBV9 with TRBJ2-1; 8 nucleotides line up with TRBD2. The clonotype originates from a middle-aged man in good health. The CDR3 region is CASSGYSGDTYNEQFF. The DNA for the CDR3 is TGTGCCAGCAGTGGCTATAGCGGGGATACCTACAATGAGCAGTTCTTC. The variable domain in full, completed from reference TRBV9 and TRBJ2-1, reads DSGVTQTPKHLITATGQRVTLRCSPRSGDLSVYWYQQSLDQGLQFLIQYYNGEERAKGNILERFSAQQFPDLHSELNLSSLELGDSALYFCASSGYSGDTYNEQFFGPGTRLTVL.